This T cell receptor (beta chain) is from a study of T cell repertoires in cytomegalovirus infection. Looking at the study overall: HLA-C-restricted CMV epitopes, recently identified, and well-studied HLA-B-restricted ones were used by the study. In public TCR beta signatures, there were indications of both CMV infection and matching HLA type.

The V and J ends lost 7 bases and 7 bases respectively, with 14 bases between them. The CDR3 length is 13 residues. Germline CDR1 MNHEY, CDR2 SVGAGI. Details on this clonotype: What it binds is unknown.

Regarding the study as a whole: What dominated the ex vivo response were HLA-C-restricted CMV-specific TCR beta clonotypes. Based on cumulative public TCR beta family frequency, carriers of CMV plus the relevant HLA were identified.

TCRdb recomputed calls from the reads with MiXCR, one row per CDR3 protein. The sample contains hundreds of thousands of distinct CDR3 sequences, under 55% of which appear only once. The TCR originated in a human donor in good health (CMV status not recorded). Some clones in this sample may be carry-over from other donors' samples. This specimen consisted of cultured PBMCs, obtained from culture after CMV antigen stimulation. The V gene is TRBV6-5, the J gene TRBJ2-1; no definite D call. CDR3 nucleotides: TGTGCCAGCACCCTCGCCAGGAGTAATGAGCAGTTCTTC. Its translation is CASTLARSNEQFF.